The T cell receptor beta chain under discussion was sequenced for a study of cytomegalovirus exposure and HLA in healthy donors. Findings and limits, study-wide: Later, an analysis showed that TCR beta chains associated with HLA were more clonally expanded than others that were equally common. Later on, an analysis showed TCR association rates differing by HLA locus, with DRB1 the most and HLA-C the fewest.

Turning to this clone: The target antigen is unknown.

This PCR relied on a set of 60 Vbeta primers and 13 Jbeta primers. Generated by immunoSEQ multiplex PCR, the TCRdb table keeps only in-frame clones and is missing some. This table holds around 140,000 clones, roughly 8.8% found once. V was cut by 1 base and J by 5 bases, with 14 bases left in between. This CDR3 has 15 amino acids. Germline V gene lookup returns CDR1 LNHNV and CDR2 YYDKDF (reference sequence). Sequencing was done on a sample of PBMCs. The sequence derives from a woman aged 40 to 49 in good health and CMV-seropositive. V usage is TRBV15 and J usage is TRBJ1-1, with D perhaps TRBD1 (6 bases). The CDR3 coding sequence is TGTGCCACCAGCAGAGGATCGGGGGGCGAAACTGAAGCTTTCTTT. Residues: CATSRGSGGETEAFF. Filled out from reference TRBV15 and TRBJ1-1, the complete variable domain reads DAMVIQNPRYQVTQFGKPVTLSCSQTLNHNVMYWYQQKSSQAPKLLFHYYDKDFNNEADTPDNFQSRRPNTSFCFLDIRSPGLGDTAMYLCATSRGSGGETEAFFGQGTRLTVV.